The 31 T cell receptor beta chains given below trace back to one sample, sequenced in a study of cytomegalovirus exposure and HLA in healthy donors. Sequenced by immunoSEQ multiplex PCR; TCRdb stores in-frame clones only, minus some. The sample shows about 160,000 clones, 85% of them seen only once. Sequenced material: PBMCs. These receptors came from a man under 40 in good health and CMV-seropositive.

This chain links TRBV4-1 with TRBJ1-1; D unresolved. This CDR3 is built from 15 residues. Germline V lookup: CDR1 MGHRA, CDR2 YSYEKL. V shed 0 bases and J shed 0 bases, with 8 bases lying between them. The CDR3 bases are TGCGCCAGCAGCCAAGAGTCCAGGCTGAACACTGAAGCTTTCTTT. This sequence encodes CASSQESRLNTEAFF.

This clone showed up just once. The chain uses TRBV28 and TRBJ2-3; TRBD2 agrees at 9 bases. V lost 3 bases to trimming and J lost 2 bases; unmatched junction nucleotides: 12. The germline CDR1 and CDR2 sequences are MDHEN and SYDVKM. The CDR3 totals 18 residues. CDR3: CASSFPPIAGAVTDTQYF. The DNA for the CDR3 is TGTGCCAGCAGTTTCCCTCCTATAGCGGGGGCCGTCACAGATACGCAGTATTTT.

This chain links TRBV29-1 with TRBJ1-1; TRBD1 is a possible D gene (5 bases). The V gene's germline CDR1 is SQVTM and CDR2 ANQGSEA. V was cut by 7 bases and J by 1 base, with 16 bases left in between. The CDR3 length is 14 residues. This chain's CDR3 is CSAGQTARNTEAFF. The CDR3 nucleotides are TGCAGCGCTGGACAAACAGCAAGGAACACTGAAGCTTTCTTT.

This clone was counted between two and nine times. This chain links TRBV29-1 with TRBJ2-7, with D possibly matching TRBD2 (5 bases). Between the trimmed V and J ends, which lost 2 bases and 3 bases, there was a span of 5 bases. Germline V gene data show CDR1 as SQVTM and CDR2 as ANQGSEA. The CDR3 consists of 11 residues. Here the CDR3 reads CSVERDYEQYF. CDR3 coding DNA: TGCAGCGTTGAACGGGACTACGAGCAGTACTTC.

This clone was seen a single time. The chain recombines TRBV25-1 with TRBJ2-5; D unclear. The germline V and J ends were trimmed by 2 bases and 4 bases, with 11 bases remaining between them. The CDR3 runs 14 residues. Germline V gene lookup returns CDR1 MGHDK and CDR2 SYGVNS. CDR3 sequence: CASSEGLLRETQYF. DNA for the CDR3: TGTGCCAGCAGTGAAGGGCTACTCCGAGAGACCCAGTACTTC.

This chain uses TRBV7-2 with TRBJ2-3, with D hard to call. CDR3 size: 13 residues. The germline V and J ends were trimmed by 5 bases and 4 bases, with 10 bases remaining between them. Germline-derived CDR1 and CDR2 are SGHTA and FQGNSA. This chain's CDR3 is CASSPRWADTQYF. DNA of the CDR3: TGTGCCAGCAGCCCGAGGTGGGCAGATACGCAGTATTTT. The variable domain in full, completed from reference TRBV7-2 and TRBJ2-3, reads GAGVSQSPSNKVTEKGKDVELRCDPISGHTALYWYRQSLGQGLEFLIYFQGNSAPDKSGLPSDRFSAERTGGSVSTLTIQRTQQEDSAVYLCASSPRWADTQYFGPGTRLTVL.

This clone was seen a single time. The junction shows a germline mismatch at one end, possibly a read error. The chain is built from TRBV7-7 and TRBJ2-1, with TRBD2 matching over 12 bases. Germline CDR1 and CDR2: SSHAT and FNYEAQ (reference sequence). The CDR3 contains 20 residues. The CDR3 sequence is CASSPRGLAGFLPGDNEQFF. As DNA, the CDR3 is TGTGCTAGCAGCCCCCGTGGACTAGCGGGGTTCCTACCGGGGGACAATGAGCAGTTCTTC.

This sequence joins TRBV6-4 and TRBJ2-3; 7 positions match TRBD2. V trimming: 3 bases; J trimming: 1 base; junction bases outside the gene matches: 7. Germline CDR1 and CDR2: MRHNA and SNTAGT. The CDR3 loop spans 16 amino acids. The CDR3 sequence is CASSEGFRGGTDTQYF. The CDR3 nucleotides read TGTGCCAGCAGTGAAGGGTTTCGGGGGGGCACAGATACGCAGTATTTT.

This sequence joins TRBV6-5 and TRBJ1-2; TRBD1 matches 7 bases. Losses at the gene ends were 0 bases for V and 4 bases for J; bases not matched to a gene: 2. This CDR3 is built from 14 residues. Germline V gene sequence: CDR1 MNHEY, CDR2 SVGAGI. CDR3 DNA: TGTGCCAGCAGTTACTCCGCAGGGGGCTATGGCTACACCTTC. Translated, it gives CASSYSAGGYGYTF.

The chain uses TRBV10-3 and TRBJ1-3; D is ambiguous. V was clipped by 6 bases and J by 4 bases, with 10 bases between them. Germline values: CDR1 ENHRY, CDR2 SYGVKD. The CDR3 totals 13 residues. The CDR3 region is CAISSRSGNTIYF. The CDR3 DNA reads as TGTGCCATCAGCTCGAGATCCGGAAACACCATATATTTT.

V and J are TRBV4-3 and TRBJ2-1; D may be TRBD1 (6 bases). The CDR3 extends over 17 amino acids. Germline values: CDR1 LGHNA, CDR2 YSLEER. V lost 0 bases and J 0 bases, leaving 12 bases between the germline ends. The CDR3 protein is CASSQDAGTNSYNEQFF. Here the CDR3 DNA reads TGCGCCAGCAGCCAAGACGCCGGGACAAACTCCTACAATGAGCAGTTCTTC.

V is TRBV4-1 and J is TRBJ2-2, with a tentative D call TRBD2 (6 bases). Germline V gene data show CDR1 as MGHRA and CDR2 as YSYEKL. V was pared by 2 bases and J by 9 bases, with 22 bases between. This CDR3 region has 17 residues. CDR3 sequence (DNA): TGCGCCAGCAGCCAATTGAACCACCGGGGGACGTCCAGGGAGCTGTTTTTT. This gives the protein CASSQLNHRGTSRELFF.

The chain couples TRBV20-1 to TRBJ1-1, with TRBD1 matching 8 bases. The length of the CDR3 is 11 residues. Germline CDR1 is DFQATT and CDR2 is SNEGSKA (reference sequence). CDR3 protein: CRGGTGREAFF. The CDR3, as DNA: TGCAGGGGAGGGACAGGCCGTGAAGCTTTCTTT.

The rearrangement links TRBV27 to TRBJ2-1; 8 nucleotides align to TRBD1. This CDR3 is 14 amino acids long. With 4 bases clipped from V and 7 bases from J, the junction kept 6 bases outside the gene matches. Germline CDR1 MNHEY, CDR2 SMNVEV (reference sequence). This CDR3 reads CASSSHRQGNEQFF. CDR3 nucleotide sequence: TGTGCCAGCAGTTCCCACAGACAGGGGAATGAGCAGTTCTTC.

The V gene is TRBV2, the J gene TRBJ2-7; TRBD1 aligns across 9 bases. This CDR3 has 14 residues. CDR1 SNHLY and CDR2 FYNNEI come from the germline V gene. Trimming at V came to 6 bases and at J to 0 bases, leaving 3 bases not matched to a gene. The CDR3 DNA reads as TGTGCCAGCAGGGGGACAGGGTACTCCTACGAGCAGTACTTC. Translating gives CASRGTGYSYEQYF.

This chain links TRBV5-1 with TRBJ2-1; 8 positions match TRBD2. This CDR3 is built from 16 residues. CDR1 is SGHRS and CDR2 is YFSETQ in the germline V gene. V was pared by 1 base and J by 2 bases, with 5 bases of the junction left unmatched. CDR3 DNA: TGCGCCAGCAGCTTGATGGCGGGGGGAACCTACAATGAGCAGTTCTTC. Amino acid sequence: CASSLMAGGTYNEQFF.

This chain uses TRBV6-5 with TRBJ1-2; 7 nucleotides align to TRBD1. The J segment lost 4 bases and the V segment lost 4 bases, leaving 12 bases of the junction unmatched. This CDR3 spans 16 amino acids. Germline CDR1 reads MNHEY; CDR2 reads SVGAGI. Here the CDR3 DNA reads TGTGCCAGCAGTTCCATGACAGGGAAAGGCTCCTATGGCTACACCTTC. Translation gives CASSSMTGKGSYGYTF.

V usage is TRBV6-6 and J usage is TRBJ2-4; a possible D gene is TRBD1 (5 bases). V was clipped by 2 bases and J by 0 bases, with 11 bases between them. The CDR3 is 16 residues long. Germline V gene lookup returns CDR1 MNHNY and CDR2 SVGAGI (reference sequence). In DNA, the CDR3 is TGTGCCAGCAGTTACGGGGCTGATCTAGCCAAAAACATTCAGTACTTC. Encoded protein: CASSYGADLAKNIQYF.

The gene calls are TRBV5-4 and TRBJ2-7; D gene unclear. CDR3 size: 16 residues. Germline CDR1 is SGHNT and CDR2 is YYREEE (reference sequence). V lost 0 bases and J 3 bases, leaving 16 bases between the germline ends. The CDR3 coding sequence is TGTGCCAGCAGCTTGGCCCTGGTAGATCCAAACTACGAGCAGTACTTC. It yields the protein CASSLALVDPNYEQYF. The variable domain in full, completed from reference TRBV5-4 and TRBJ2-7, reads ETGVTQSPTHLIKTRGQQVTLRCSSQSGHNTVSWYQQALGQGPQFIFQYYREEENGRGNFPPRFSGLQFPNYSSELNVNALELDDSALYLCASSLALVDPNYEQYFGPGTRLTVT.

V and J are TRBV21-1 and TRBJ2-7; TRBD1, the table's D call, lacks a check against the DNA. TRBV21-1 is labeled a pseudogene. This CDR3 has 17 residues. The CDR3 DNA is TGTGCCAGCAGCAAAGGAGTGGACAGGGGCCCTACCTACGAGCAGTACTTC. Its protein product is CASSKGVDRGPTYEQYF.

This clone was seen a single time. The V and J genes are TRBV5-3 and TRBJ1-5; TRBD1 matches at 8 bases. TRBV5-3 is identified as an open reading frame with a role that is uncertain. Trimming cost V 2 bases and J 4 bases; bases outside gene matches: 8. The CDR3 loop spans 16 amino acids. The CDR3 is CARSFPSDRGNQPQHF. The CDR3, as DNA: TGTGCCAGAAGCTTTCCCAGCGACAGGGGTAATCAGCCCCAGCATTTT.

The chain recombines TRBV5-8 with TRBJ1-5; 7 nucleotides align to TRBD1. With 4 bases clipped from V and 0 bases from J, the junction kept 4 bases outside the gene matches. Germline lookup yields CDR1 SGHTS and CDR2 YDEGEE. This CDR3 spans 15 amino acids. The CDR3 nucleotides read TGTGCCAGCAGCGTACAGGGGTATAGCAATCAGCCCCAGCATTTT. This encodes CASSVQGYSNQPQHF.

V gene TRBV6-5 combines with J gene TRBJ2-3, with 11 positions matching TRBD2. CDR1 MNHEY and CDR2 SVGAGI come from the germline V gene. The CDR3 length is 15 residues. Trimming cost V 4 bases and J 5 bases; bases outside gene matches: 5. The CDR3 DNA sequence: TGTGCCAGCAGTTTTAGCGGGGGGGCTAGAGATACGCAGTATTTT. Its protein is CASSFSGGARDTQYF.

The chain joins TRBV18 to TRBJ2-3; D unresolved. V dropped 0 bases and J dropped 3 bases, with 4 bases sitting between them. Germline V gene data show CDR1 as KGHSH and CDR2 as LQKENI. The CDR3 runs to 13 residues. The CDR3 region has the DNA TGTGCCAGCTCACCACCGAGTACAGATACGCAGTATTTT. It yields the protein CASSPPSTDTQYF.

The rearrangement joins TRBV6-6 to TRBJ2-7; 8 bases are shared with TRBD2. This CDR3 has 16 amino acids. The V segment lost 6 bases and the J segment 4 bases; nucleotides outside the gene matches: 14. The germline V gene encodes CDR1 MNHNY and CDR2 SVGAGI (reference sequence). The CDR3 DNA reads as TGTGCCAGCAGCCCCAGCGGGGGACAACTGACTTACGAGCAGTACTTC. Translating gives CASSPSGGQLTYEQYF.

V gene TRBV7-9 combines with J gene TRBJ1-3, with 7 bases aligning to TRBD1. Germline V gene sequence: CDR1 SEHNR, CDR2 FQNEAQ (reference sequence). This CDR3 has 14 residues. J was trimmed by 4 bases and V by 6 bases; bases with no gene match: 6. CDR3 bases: TGTGCCAGCAGACTCGACAGGGACGGAAACACCATATATTTT. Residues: CASRLDRDGNTIYF.

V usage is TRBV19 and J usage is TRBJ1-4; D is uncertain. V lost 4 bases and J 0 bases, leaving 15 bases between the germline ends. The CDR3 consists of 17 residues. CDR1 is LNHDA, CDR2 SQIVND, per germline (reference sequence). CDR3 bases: TGTGCCAGTAGTAATTCGCGCAACTATGCAACTAATGAAAAACTGTTTTTT. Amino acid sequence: CASSNSRNYATNEKLFF.

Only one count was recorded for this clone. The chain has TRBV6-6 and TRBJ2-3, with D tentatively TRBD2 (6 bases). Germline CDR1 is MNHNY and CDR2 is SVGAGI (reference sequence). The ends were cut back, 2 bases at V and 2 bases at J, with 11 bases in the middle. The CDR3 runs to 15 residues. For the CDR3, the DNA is TGTGCCAGCAGTTACGGTGGGGGGACCACAGATACGCAGTATTTT. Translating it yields CASSYGGGTTDTQYF.

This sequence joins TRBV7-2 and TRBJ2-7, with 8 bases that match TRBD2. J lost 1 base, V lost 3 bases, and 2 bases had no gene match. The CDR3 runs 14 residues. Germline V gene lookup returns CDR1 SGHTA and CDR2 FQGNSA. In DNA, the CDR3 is TGTGCCAGCAGCTTTGGACTAGCATCCTACGAGCAGTACTTC. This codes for CASSFGLASYEQYF.

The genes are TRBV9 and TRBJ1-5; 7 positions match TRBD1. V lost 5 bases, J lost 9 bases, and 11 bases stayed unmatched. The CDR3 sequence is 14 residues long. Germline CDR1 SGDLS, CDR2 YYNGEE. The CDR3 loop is CASSSTGVFWPQHF. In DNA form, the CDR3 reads TGTGCCAGCAGTTCCACAGGGGTGTTTTGGCCCCAGCATTTT.

CDR3 DNA sequence: TGTGCCAGCAGTGCCCCACGACTAGCGGGGGGGCTCGAGCAGTACTTC. It translates to CASSAPRLAGGLEQYF. The V and J genes are TRBV6-4 and TRBJ2-7; TRBD2 aligns across 14 bases. Germline-derived CDR1 and CDR2 are MRHNA and SNTAGT. With 4 bases clipped from V and 6 bases from J, the junction kept 8 bases outside the gene matches. This CDR3 is 16 amino acids long.